These 5 T cell receptor beta chains were all obtained from the same sample, sequenced in a study of T cells after yellow fever vaccination. Each CDR3 protein gets one entry after TCRdb re-called the 5' RACE reads with MiXCR. Among some 160,000 distinct CDR3 sequences, 6% to 7.5% were seen once, and the ten largest hold around 2.3%. The sample here was CD4+ T cells sorted from PBMCs, taken about 5 days after the first yellow fever vaccination. The receptors were gathered from a man younger than 35 who received the YFV17D yellow fever vaccine.

This clonotype was observed at least ten times. J is TRBJ2-7 and V is TRBV9, with 9 bases matching TRBD1. CDR1 and CDR2 (germline): SGDLS, YYNGEE. V lost 3 bases, J lost 0 bases, and 7 bases stayed unmatched. The CDR3 is made up of 16 amino acids. Here the CDR3 reads CASSGPRDRVSYEQYV. The CDR3 coding sequence is TGTGCCAGCAGCGGGCCCCGGGACAGGGTCTCCTACGAGCAGTACGTC.

The table lists this clonotype with a few counts. The rearrangement joins TRBV30 to TRBJ2-1, with 7 nucleotides matching TRBD1. The CDR3 extends over 15 amino acids. V lost 4 bases and J lost 6; bases outside the gene matches: 12. Per germline, CDR1 GTSNPN and CDR2 SVGIG (reference sequence). The CDR3 loop reads CAWNPGTVPGNEQFF. The CDR3 nucleotides read TGTGCCTGGAACCCCGGGACAGTCCCCGGCAATGAGCAGTTCTTC.

This clonotype appeared many times. CDR3 nucleotide sequence: TGTGCCAGCAGTGGGGGACAGGTGGTCACTGAAGCTTTCTTT. The encoded protein is CASSGGQVVTEAFF. This rearrangement joins TRBV12-3 or TRBV12-4 to TRBJ1-1; 8 bases agree with TRBD1. This CDR3 has 14 residues. The ends lost 5 bases at V and 4 bases at J; junction bases unmatched: 6.

This clonotype was detected only a few times. The rearrangement links TRBV11-2 to TRBJ2-3; D assignment may be TRBD1 or TRBD2 (5 bases each). Trimming pared 5 bases from V and 1 base from J, leaving 16 bases between. The CDR3 length is 16 residues. Per the germline V gene, CDR1 is SGHAT and CDR2 is FQNNGV. DNA for the CDR3: TGTGCCAGCAGCCCCCGGGGCAGTTCTGGCACAGATACGCAGTATTTT. This encodes CASSPRGSSGTDTQYF.

Ten or more counts support this clonotype. The chain carries TRBV6-2 or TRBV6-3 and TRBJ2-7; D may be TRBD1 or TRBD2 (5 bases each). Trimming stripped 5 bases from V and 6 bases from J, with 20 bases between. This CDR3 spans 15 amino acids. Germline-derived CDR1 and CDR2 are MNHEY and SVGEGT. In nucleotides, the CDR3 is TGTGCCAGCAGTGACATCCAGGGTTCTGGGAGCGAGCAGTACGTC. Translated: CASSDIQGSGSEQYV.